This TCR beta chain was recorded in a study of CD8+ T cells in alopecia areata. In each case, RNA was isolated and then reverse transcribed into cDNA as the sequencing template. Only in-frame clones appear in the TCRdb table, and some are missing; sequencing was by immunoSEQ multiplex PCR. The table shows about 120,000 clones, with more than 30% occurring only once. The CDR3 length is 13 residues. Germline lookup yields CDR1 SQVTM and CDR2 ANQGSEA. J was trimmed by 4 bases and V by 2 bases; bases with no gene match: 3. This sequence originates from a human donor with alopecia areata. The sequenced material came from CD4+ T cells sorted from blood. The V and J genes are TRBV29-1 and TRBJ1-2; TRBD1 aligns across 8 bases. This CDR3 is CSVEQGAFYGYTF. The CDR3 DNA sequence: TGCAGCGTTGAACAGGGGGCATTCTATGGCTACACCTTC.